The 8 T cell receptor beta chains listed next were all sequenced from one sample in a study of persistence of HIV-infected CD4 T cells. Overlapping HIV-1 Gag 15-mer peptides at about 1 ug per peptide per mL were used. CD40L-negative CD69-negative CD45RO-high memory CD4+ T cells were sorted as populations depleted of antigen-responding cells. Antigens of these TCRs are unknown. Sequencing used immunoSEQ version 4 in survey mode. TCRdb's table, derived via immunoSEQ multiplex PCR, lists solely in-frame clones and lacks some. The table shows about 36,000 clones, with 70% to 90% occurring only once. Sequencing used cultured CD4+ T cells from PBMCs, obtained from a patient who received antiretroviral therapy. The receptors derive from an adult with HIV. The donor label of this sample is uncertain.

The V call is TRBV12-2, the J call TRBJ2-3; the D segment call TRBD2 is taken from the table without a DNA check. TRBV12-2 is a documented pseudogene. This CDR3 spans 18 amino acids. DNA of the CDR3: TGTGCAAGTCGACAGACCGGGGACTGCCGGGGTCGCACAGATACGCAGTATTTT. Translating gives CASRQTGDCRGRTDTQYF.

J is TRBJ2-1 and V is TRBV5-5, with a possible D match to TRBD1 (5 bases). This CDR3 region has 15 residues. CDR1 SGHKS and CDR2 YYEKEE come from the germline V gene (reference sequence). Deletions cut 4 bases from V and 9 bases from J, with 20 bases between. CDR3 DNA sequence: TGTGCCAGCAGCGAGACCAGGGCTATGATCGGTGAGCAGTTCTTC. Protein sequence: CASSETRAMIGEQFF.

The chain has TRBV6-5 and TRBJ1-6, with TRBD1 matching 7 bases. The CDR3 sequence is 14 residues long. CDR1 MNHEY and CDR2 SVGAGI come from the germline V gene. V lost 9 bases and J lost 9; bases outside the gene matches: 11. DNA of the CDR3: TGTGCCAGTCTTACCTACAGGGGCAGTTCACCCCTCCACTTT. Translated: CASLTYRGSSPLHF.

The count of this clone is one. The rearrangement links TRBV3-1 (or the pseudogene TRBV3-2) to TRBJ1-6; TRBD1 is a possible D gene (6 bases). This CDR3 is 13 amino acids long. Germline V gene data show CDR1 as LGHDT and CDR2 as YNNKEL (reference sequence). V lost 4 bases, J lost 8 bases, and 9 bases lay in between. CDR3 bases: TGTGCCAGCAGCCTCGCAGGGGATTCACCCCTCCACTTT. Its translation: CASSLAGDSPLHF.

CDR3 in amino acids: CASSMGGQGYGYTF. CDR3 coding DNA: TGTGCCAGTAGTATGGGAGGACAGGGGTATGGCTACACCTTC. The chain joins TRBV19 to TRBJ1-2; the match to TRBD1 covers 9 bases. Germline values: CDR1 LNHDA, CDR2 SQIVND (reference sequence). The CDR3 spans 14 residues. With V trimmed by 3 bases and J by 5 bases, 4 bases remained unmatched.

This chain uses TRBV5-1 with TRBJ1-2; possibly TRBD1 for D (6 bases). Trimming took 0 bases from V and 4 from J, leaving 10 bases between them. Germline V gene data show CDR1 as SGHRS and CDR2 as YFSETQ. The CDR3 contains 14 residues. In nucleotides, the CDR3 is TGCGCCAGCAGCTTGGAAAAAGGGGGCTATGGCTACACCTTC. Encoded protein: CASSLEKGGYGYTF.

The chain joins TRBV19 to TRBJ2-7; TRBD2 agrees at 9 bases. From germline, CDR1 is LNHDA and CDR2 SQIVND (reference sequence). The ends lost 9 bases at V and 4 bases at J; junction bases unmatched: 4. The CDR3 consists of 12 residues. The CDR3 protein is CASRSGGYEQYF. CDR3 DNA sequence: TGTGCCAGCCGTAGCGGGGGTTACGAGCAGTACTTC.

This clone was counted once. CDR3 region: CASSLGRANTEAFF. CDR3 coding DNA: TGTGCCAGCAGCTTAGGTAGGGCGAACACTGAAGCTTTCTTT. The gene calls are TRBV11-3 and TRBJ1-1; D not resolved. CDR3 length equals 14 residues. Between the trimmed V and J ends, which lost 1 base and 1 base, there was a span of 7 bases. Germline assignment: CDR1 SGHNT and CDR2 YENEEA.